This TCR beta chain was identified in a study of T cell responses to AZD1222 COVID-19 vaccine. General study results and limits: Mapped onto spike, vaccine-associated CD4 TCRs spanned it and were dominant at 160-218 and 743-854. After two AZD1222 doses, spike-specific TCR breadth and depth rose versus day 0. Epitopes outside B.1.351 and B.1.1.7 mutated regions reportedly drew nearly half of spike TCRs.

V dropped 6 bases and J dropped 1 base, with 17 bases sitting between them. This CDR3 contains 16 residues. CDR1 is SNHLY and CDR2 is FYNNEI in the germline V gene. On this clone itself: Its antigen is currently unknown.

TCRdb's copy holds only in-frame clones and misses some; the assay was immunoSEQ multiplex PCR. This table has around 140,000 clones, around 90% appearing once. J is TRBJ2-3 and V is TRBV2; D ambiguous. This clonotype was obtained from an adult who received the MenACWY meningococcal vaccine as a control. Source: peripheral blood, taken 28 days after the second dose of the MenACWY control vaccine. Written as DNA, the CDR3 is TGTGCCAGCAGCGACACTGTTTCCAGCGGCACAGATACGCAGTATTTT. This sequence encodes CASSDTVSSGTDTQYF. The complete variable domain, with remaining parts taken from reference TRBV2 and TRBJ2-3, reads EPEVTQTPSHQVTQMGQEVILRCVPISNHLYFYWYRQILGQKVEFLVSFYNNEISEKSEIFDDQFSVERPDGSNFTLKIRSTKLEDSAMYFCASSDTVSSGTDTQYFGPGTRLTVL.